This TCR beta chain was recorded in a study of T cell changes during pregnancy in multiple sclerosis. Germline V gene data show CDR1 as SGHTA and CDR2 as FQGNSA. The CDR3 extends over 14 amino acids. V shed 4 bases, J shed 5 bases, and the junction held 6 bases outside the gene matches. Method: immunoSEQ multiplex PCR; TCRdb's copy keeps in-frame clones and lacks some. The repertoire holds some 70,000 clones, with roughly 92% as singletons. This chain links TRBV7-2 with TRBJ2-5, with TRBD2 identical over 8 bases. The material sequenced was peripheral blood, taken after pregnancy. The sequence derives from a female donor in good health, enrolled as a control in a pregnancy study. CDR3 protein: CASSSSAGEETQYF. The CDR3 nucleotides are TGTGCCAGCAGCTCTTCAGCGGGAGAGGAGACCCAGTACTTC. The full variable domain, its missing parts supplied by reference TRBV7-2 and TRBJ2-5, is GAGVSQSPSNKVTEKGKDVELRCDPISGHTALYWYRQSLGQGLEFLIYFQGNSAPDKSGLPSDRFSAERTGGSVSTLTIQRTQQEDSAVYLCASSSSAGEETQYFGPGTRLLVL.